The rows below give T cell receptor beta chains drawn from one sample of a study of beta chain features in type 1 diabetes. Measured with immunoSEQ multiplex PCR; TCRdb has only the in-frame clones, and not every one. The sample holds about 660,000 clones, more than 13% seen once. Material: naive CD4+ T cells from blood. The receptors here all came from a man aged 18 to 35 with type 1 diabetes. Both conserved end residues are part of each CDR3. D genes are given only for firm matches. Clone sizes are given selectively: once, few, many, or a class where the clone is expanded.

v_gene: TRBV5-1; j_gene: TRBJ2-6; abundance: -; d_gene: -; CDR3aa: CASSLSGASSGANVLTF; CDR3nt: TGCGCCAGCAGCTTGTCCGGGGCCAGCTCTGGGGCCAACGTCCTGACTTTC
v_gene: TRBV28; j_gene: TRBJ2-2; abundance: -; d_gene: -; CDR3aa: CASSLRTGELFF; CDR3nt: TGTGCCAGCAGTCTACGAACCGGGGAGCTGTTTTTT
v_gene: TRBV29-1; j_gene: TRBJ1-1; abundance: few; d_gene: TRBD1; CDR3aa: CSVGDRAPAGGTEAFF; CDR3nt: TGCAGCGTCGGCGACAGGGCGCCTGCTGGGGGCACTGAAGCTTTCTTT
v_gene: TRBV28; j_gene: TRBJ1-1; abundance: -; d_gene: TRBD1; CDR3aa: CASSLSPPTGVEAEAFF; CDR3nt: TGTGCCAGCAGTTTATCCCCCCCGACAGGGGTTGAGGCTGAAGCTTTCTTT
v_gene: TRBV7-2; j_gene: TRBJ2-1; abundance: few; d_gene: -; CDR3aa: CASSLAVASSYNEQFF; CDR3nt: TGTGCCAGCAGCTTAGCAGTAGCGAGCTCCTACAATGAGCAGTTCTTC
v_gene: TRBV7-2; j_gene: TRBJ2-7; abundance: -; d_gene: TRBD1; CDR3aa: CASRQTGTGGYEQYF; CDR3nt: TGTGCCAGCAGACAGACCGGGACAGGGGGTTACGAGCAGTACTTC
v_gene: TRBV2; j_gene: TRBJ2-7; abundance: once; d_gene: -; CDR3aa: CASSERLSVTYEQYF; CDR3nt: TGTGCCAGCAGTGAACGTCTTAGCGTGACCTACGAGCAGTACTTC
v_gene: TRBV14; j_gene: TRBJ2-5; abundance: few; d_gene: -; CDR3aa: CASSFGPTKETQYF; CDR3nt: TGTGCCAGCAGCTTCGGACCAACCAAAGAGACCCAGTACTTC
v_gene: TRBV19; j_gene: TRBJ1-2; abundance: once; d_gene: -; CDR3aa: CASSRETSRVGYTF; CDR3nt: TGTGCCAGTAGCCGGGAGACCTCCCGGGTTGGCTACACCTTC
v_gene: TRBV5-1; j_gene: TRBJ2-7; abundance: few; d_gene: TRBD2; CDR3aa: CASSLGTSNTYEQYF; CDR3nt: TGCGCCAGCAGCCTTGGGACTAGTAATACCTACGAGCAGTACTTC
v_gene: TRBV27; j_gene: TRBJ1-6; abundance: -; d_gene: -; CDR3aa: CASSLSQGWGSPLHF; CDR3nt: TGTGCCAGCAGTTTATCGCAGGGGTGGGGTTCACCCCTCCACTTT
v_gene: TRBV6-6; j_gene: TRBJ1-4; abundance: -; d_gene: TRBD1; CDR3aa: CASTDGTGVLFF; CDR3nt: TGTGCCAGCACCGACGGGACAGGGGTTCTGTTTTTT
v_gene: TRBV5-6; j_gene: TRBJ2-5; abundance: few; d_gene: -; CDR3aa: CASSLGRTTPRTQYF; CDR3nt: TGTGCCAGCAGCTTGGGAAGAACAACCCCACGGACCCAGTACTTC
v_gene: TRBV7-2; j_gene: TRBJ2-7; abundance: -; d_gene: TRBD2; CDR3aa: CASSTHSGSGTYEQYF; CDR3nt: TGTGCCAGCAGCACACATAGCGGGAGTGGAACCTACGAGCAGTACTTC
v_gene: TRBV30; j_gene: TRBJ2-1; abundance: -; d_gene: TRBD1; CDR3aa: CAWSGTVAYNEQFF; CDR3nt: TGTGCCTGGTCCGGGACAGTGGCCTACAATGAGCAGTTCTTC
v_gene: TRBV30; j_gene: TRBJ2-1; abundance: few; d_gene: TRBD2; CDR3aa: CAWSALWGGSYNEQFF; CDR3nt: TGTGCCTGGAGTGCCTTATGGGGGGGCTCCTACAATGAGCAGTTCTTC
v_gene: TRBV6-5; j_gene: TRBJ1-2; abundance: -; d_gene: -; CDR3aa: CASSYSAANYGYTF; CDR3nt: TGTGCCAGCAGTTACTCTGCAGCTAACTATGGCTACACCTTC
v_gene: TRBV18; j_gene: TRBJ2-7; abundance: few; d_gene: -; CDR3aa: CASSARGAYEQYF; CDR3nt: TGTGCCAGCTCAGCCAGGGGGGCCTACGAGCAGTACTTC
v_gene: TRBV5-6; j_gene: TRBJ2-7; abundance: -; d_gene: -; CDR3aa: CASSSANRVLLYEQYF; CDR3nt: TGTGCCAGCAGCTCGGCAAACAGGGTACTTCTCTACGAGCAGTACTTC
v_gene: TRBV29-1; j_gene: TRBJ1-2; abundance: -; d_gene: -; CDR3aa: CSVIRGDGGYTF; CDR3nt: TGCAGCGTTATCAGGGGAGACGGTGGCTACACCTTC
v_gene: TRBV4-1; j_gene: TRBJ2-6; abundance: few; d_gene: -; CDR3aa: CASSQDPWIYSGANVLTF; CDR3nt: TGCGCCAGCAGCCAAGATCCTTGGATATACTCTGGGGCCAACGTCCTGACTTTC
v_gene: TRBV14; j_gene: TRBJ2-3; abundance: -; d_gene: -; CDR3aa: CASSQDSKVRTSTDTQYF; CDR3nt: TGTGCCAGCAGCCAAGATAGTAAGGTGCGAACTAGCACAGATACGCAGTATTTT
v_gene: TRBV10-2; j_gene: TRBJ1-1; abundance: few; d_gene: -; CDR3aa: CASSERGVVNTEAFF; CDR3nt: TGCGCCAGCAGTGAGAGAGGAGTGGTGAACACTGAAGCTTTCTTT
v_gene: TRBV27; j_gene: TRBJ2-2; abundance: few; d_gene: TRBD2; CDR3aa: CASSSPAGVSGELFF; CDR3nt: TGTGCCAGCAGTTCCCCAGCGGGGGTTTCCGGGGAGCTGTTTTTT
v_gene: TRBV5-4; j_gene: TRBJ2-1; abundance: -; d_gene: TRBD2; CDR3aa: CASSPPGASGRGYNEQFF; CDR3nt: TGTGCCAGCAGCCCCCCAGGGGCTAGCGGGAGAGGGTACAATGAGCAGTTCTTC
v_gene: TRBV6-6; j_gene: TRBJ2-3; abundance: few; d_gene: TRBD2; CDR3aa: CATRLAGGDTQYF; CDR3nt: TGTGCCACCCGACTAGCGGGAGGAGATACGCAGTATTTT
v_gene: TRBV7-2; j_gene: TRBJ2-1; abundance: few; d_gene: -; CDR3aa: CASSLASASGTRKNEQFF; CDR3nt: TGTGCCAGCAGCTTAGCGTCTGCCAGCGGGACACGGAAGAATGAGCAGTTCTTC
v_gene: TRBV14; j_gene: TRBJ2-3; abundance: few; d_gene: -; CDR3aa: CASSSERGKGTDTQYF; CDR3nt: TGTGCCAGCAGCTCGGAGAGGGGCAAGGGCACAGATACGCAGTATTTT
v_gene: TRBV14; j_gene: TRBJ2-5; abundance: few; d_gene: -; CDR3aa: CASSQGAAGTQYF; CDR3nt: TGTGCCAGCAGCCAAGGGGCCGCCGGAACCCAGTACTTC
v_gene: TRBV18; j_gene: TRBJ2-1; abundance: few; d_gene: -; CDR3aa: CASSPIVDDEQFF; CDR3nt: TGTGCCAGCTCACCGATCGTAGACGATGAGCAGTTCTTC
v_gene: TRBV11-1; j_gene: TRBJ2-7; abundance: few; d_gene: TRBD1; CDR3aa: CASSSTFRGFHEQYF; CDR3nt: TGTGCCAGCAGCTCCACCTTCAGGGGGTTCCACGAGCAGTACTTC
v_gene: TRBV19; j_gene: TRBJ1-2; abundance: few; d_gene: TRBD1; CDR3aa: CASRDRDNYGYTF; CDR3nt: TGTGCCAGCCGGGACAGAGATAACTATGGCTACACCTTC
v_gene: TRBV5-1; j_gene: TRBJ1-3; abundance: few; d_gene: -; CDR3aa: CASSLAGSPGNTIYF; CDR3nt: TGCGCCAGCAGCTTGGCCGGCAGCCCTGGAAACACCATATATTTT
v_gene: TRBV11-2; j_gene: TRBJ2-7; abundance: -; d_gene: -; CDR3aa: CASSLVYEQYF; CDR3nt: TGTGCCAGCAGCTTAGTTTACGAGCAGTACTTC
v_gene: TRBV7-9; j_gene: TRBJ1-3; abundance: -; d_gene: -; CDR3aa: CASSVGDTGNTIYF; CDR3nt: TGTGCCAGCAGCGTAGGGGACACTGGAAACACCATATATTTT
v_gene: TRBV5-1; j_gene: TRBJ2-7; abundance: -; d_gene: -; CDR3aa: CASSLRGEDEQYF; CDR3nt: TGCGCCAGCAGCTTGAGGGGGGAGGACGAGCAGTACTTC
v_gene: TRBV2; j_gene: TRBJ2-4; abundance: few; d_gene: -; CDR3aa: CASRWDLGNENIQYF; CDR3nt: TGTGCCAGCAGATGGGACTTGGGTAATGAAAACATTCAGTACTTC
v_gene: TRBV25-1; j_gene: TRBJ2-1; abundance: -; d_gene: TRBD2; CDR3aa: CASSETSGRTGFF; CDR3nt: TGTGCCAGCAGTGAGACTAGCGGGAGAACGGGGTTCTTC
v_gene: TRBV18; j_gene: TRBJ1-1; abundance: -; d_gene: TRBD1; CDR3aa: CASSPRGQGNGEAFF; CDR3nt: TGTGCCAGCTCACCGCGAGGACAGGGCAACGGGGAAGCTTTCTTT
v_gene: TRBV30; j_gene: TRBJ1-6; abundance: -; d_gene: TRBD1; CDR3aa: CAWRLPGQGISPLHF; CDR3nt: TGTGCCTGGAGGCTACCTGGACAGGGAATTTCACCCCTCCACTTT
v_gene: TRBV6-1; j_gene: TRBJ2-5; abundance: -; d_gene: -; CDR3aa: CASSPRRLAQETQYF; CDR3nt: TGTGCCAGCAGCCCGAGGAGACTCGCCCAAGAGACCCAGTACTTC
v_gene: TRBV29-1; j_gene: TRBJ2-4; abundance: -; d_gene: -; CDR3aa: CSVAQDWLAKNIQYF; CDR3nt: TGCAGCGTTGCACAGGACTGGCTAGCCAAAAACATTCAGTACTTC
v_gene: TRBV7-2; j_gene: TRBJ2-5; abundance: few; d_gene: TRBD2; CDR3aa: CASTGTSGVGETQYF; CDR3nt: TGTGCCAGCACCGGGACTAGCGGGGTAGGGGAGACCCAGTACTTC
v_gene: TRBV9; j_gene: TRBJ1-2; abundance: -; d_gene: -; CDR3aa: CASSTQGSSLYGYTF; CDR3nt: TGTGCCAGCAGTACCCAGGGGTCCTCGCTCTATGGCTACACCTTC
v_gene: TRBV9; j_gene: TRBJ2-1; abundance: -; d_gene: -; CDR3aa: CASSVVSGTYNEQFF; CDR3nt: TGTGCCAGCAGCGTAGTGAGCGGTACTTACAATGAGCAGTTCTTC
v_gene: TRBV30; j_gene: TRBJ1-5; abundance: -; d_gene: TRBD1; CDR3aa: CAWGEQGDQPQHF; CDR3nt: TGTGCCTGGGGGGAACAGGGGGATCAGCCCCAGCATTTT
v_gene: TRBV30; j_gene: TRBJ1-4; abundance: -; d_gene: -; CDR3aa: CAWSRQLDEKLFF; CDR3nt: TGTGCCTGGAGTCGACAGCTGGATGAAAAACTGTTTTTT
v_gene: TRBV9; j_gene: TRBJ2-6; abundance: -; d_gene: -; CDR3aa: CASSAQSWAGANVLTF; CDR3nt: TGTGCCAGCAGCGCCCAATCGTGGGCTGGGGCCAACGTCCTGACTTTC
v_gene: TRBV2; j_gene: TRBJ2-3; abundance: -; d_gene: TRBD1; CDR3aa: CASSARMKGATTDTQYF; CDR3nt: TGTGCCAGCAGTGCCCGTATGAAGGGGGCGACCACAGATACGCAGTATTTT
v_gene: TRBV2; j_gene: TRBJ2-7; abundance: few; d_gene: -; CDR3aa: CASRPTASSYEQYF; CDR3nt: TGTGCCAGCAGGCCGACGGCTAGCTCCTACGAGCAGTACTTC
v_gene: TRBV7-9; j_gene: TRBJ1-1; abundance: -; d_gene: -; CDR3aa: CASSFMVNTEAFF; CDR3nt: TGTGCCAGCAGCTTCATGGTGAACACTGAAGCTTTCTTT
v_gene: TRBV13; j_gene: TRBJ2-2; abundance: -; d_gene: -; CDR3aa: CASSLAGGRNTGELFF; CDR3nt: TGTGCCAGCAGCTTAGCAGGGGGGCGGAACACCGGGGAGCTGTTTTTT
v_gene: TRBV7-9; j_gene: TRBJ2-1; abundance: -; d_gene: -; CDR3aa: CASSLVRVAEGNEQFF; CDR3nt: TGTGCCAGCAGCTTAGTCAGAGTAGCGGAGGGCAATGAGCAGTTCTTC
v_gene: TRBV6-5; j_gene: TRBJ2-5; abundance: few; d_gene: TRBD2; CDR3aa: CASRGTSGNQETQYF; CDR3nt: TGTGCCAGCAGGGGGACTAGCGGAAACCAAGAGACCCAGTACTTC
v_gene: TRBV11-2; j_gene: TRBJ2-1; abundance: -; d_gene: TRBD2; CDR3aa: CASSPLSGTSGSNEQFF; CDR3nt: TGTGCCAGCAGCCCTCTTAGTGGGACTAGCGGGAGTAATGAGCAGTTCTTC
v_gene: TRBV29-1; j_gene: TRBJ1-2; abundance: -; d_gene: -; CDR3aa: CSARDGEYYGYTF; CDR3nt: TGCAGCGCTCGGGACGGGGAATACTATGGCTACACCTTC
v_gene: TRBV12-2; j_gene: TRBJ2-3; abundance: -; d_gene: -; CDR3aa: CASRLPGRAGERSRTDTQYF; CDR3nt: TGTGCAAGTCGCTTACCCGGCCGAGCGGGGGAGAGATCGCGCACAGATACGCAGTATTTT